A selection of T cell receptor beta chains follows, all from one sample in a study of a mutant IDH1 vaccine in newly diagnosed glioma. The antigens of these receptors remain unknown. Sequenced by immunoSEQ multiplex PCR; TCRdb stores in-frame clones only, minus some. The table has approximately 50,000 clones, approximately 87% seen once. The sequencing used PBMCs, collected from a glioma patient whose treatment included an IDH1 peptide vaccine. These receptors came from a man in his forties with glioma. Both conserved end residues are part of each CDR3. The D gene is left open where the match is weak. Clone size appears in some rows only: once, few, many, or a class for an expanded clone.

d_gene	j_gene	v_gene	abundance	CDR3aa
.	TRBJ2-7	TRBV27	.	CASSPLETGPRVYEQYF
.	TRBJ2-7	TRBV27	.	CASSLSIPYEQYF
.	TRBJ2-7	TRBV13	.	CASSSSARRSSYEQYF
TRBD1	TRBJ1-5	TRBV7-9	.	CASSLGDRAQPQHF
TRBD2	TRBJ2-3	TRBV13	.	CASSPSTSWADTQYF
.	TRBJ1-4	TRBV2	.	CASILGGDNEKLFF
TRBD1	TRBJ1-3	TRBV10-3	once	CAISGDRAHSGNTIYF
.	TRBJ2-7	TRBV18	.	CASSPPGTYEQYF
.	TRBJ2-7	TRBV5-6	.	CASSLAQTYEQYF
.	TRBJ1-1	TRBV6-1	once	CASMVGLGGAAFF
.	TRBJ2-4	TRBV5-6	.	CASTLGTGQFTKNIQYF
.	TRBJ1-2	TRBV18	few	CASSPETPAGYTF
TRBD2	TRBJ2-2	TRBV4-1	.	CASSRVGGNGELFF
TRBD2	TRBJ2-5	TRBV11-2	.	CASSISGSLQETQYF
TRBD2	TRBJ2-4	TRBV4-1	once	CASSQERAGGTKNIQYF
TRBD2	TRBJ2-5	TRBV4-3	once	CASSQMRGEGETQYF